What follows is one T cell receptor (beta chain) and its context. Its recognized antigen is unknown. No base qualities exist here, and no much larger clone lies one base off it. The library was produced with the immunoSEQ multiplex PCR assay. The immuneACCESS repertoire file appears here via TCRdb, limited to in-frame rearrangements. These files lack a portion of the clones; in checked studies, under half of the deficit traces to unresolved V genes, and the cause of the others is not known. The sample contains some 170,000 clones, over 95% of them found a single time. Just over 1% of the sample is held by the ten biggest clonotypes. Via the germline V gene, CDR1 is SNHLY and CDR2 FYNNEI. The CDR3 goes from the cysteine to the phenylalanine over 12 residues. Solely the CDR3 DNA is kept, with 36 bases framed from the first base. V lost 5 bases and J lost 5 bases; the stretch between them is 9 bases long.

These data belong to a study of control samples from healthy donors and cancer patients (dated by TCRdb to 2018 to 2020). Material: blood. The chain employs TRBV2 and TRBJ1-2, with the identity of the D gene unclear. This TCR was recovered from a woman younger than 45 in good health. The nucleotide sequence reads TGTGCCAGCAGTCCAGCGGGGTATGGCTACACCTTC. The resulting protein is CASSPAGYGYTF. With the portions outside the CDR3 filled from the reference TRBV2 and TRBJ1-2 genes, the complete variable region becomes EPEVTQTPSHQVTQMGQEVILRCVPISNHLYFYWYRQILGQKVEFLVSFYNNEISEKSEIFDDQFSVERPDGSNFTLKIRSTKLEDSAMYFCASSPAGYGYTFGSGTRLTVV.